Sequencing of this T cell receptor (beta chain) was carried out in a study of human T cells and chemical hapten exposure. This clonotype was recorded a few times. During construction of the library, unique molecular identifiers were attached to individual cDNA molecules for quantitative, reproducible TCR counting. TCRdb itself ran the RACE reads through MiXCR, one entry per CDR3 protein. The profile shows under 65,000 distinct CDR3 sequences, 8.5% to 10% of them singletons. As for time point: pre-sensitization, week 0. Treatment meaning: therapeutic diphenylcyclopropenone sensitization with weekly scalp DPC. The CDR3 is made up of 16 amino acids. Germline V gene data show CDR1 as LGHNA and CDR2 as YSLEER. Losses at the gene ends were 3 bases for V and 4 bases for J; bases not matched to a gene: 7.

The sequencing here drew on whole blood, taken in connection with sensitization to the hapten diphenylcyclopropenone (DPC). The chain employs TRBV4-3 and TRBJ1-4; 8 bases line up with TRBD1. This clonotype was obtained from a middle-aged woman with alopecia areata. Some clones in this sample may be carry-over from other donors' samples. The chain's CDR3 is CASSQRQGSNNEKLFF. The CDR3, as DNA: TGCGCCAGCAGCCAGCGACAGGGGTCCAATAATGAAAAACTGTTTTTT.